This record looks at one T cell receptor beta chain sequence and its context. The protocol was immunoSEQ multiplex PCR, while the TCRdb copy is restricted to in-frame clones and leaves out a portion. Of 120,000 or so clones in the sample, around 90% were seen once. The CDR3 runs to 14 residues. Germline V gene lookup returns CDR1 SNHLY and CDR2 FYNNEI. Trimming took 5 bases from V and 6 from J; bases not matched to a gene: 7. The source of the sample is a study of blood T cell repertoires in COVID-19. For the study at large: COVID-19 samples from acute and convalescent phases originated in the United States, Italy and Spain.

The source of this sequence is a man aged 50 or older with active COVID-19. Sequencing was carried out using peripheral blood. V gene TRBV2 combines with J gene TRBJ1-1; 9 bases line up with TRBD1. The CDR3 DNA follows: TGTGCCAGCAGTCCACGGACAGGGGAAGCTGAAGCTTTCTTT. Translating it yields CASSPRTGEAEAFF.